These 13 T cell receptor beta chains were all obtained from the same sample, sequenced in a study of T-cell memory formation after mild COVID-19. MiXCR, run by TCRdb on the 5' RACE reads, gives a single entry per CDR3 protein. The sample has 350,000 to 500,000 distinct CDR3 sequences; 23% are singletons. Sequencing input: PBMCs or a T cell subset sorted from them (not recorded which). The receptors derive from an adult woman who had mild COVID-19 (a few samples of this study predate the infection). Cell type and time point are not known.

The sample holds a few counts of this clonotype. The rearrangement joins TRBV7-2 to TRBJ2-5, with D possibly matching TRBD1 (6 bases). CDR1 is SGHTA and CDR2 is FQGNSA in the germline V gene. CDR3 length: 12 residues. V shed 1 base and J shed 12 bases, with 12 bases lying between them. This chain's CDR3 is CASSLGPRGKYF. In DNA form, the CDR3 reads TGTGCCAGCAGCTTAGGACCGAGGGGGAAGTACTTC.

This chain connects TRBV12-3 or TRBV12-4 to TRBJ1-2; no clear D gene. V lost 6 bases and J 2 bases, leaving 10 bases between the germline ends. This CDR3 is 13 amino acids long. CDR3 DNA sequence: TGTGCCAGCAGCCCCGGGGAGAACTATGGCTACACCTTC. This codes for CASSPGENYGYTF.

This sequence joins TRBV7-6 and TRBJ2-6; D uncertain. Trimming took 5 bases from V and 0 from J, leaving 14 bases between them. CDR1 and CDR2 (germline): SGHVS, FNYEAQ. The CDR3 is made up of 17 amino acids. CDR3 nucleotides: TGTGCCAGCAGCCCCCCTGTCGGACCCTCTGGGGCCAACGTCCTGACTTTC. It codes for CASSPPVGPSGANVLTF. Filled out from reference TRBV7-6 and TRBJ2-6, the complete variable domain reads GAGVSQSPRYKVTKRGQDVALRCDPISGHVSLYWYRQALGQGPEFLTYFNYEAQQDKSGLPNDRFSAERPEGSISTLTIQRTEQRDSAMYRCASSPPVGPSGANVLTFGAGSRLTVL.

This clonotype appeared a few times. The chain couples TRBV29-1 to TRBJ2-3, with D possibly TRBD2 on 6 matching bases. The germline CDR1 and CDR2 sequences are SQVTM and ANQGSEA. V was cut by 0 bases and J by 4 bases, with 14 bases left in between. The CDR3 consists of 15 residues. The CDR3 is CSVEDPSDVADTQYF. The CDR3 DNA is TGCAGCGTTGAAGATCCTAGCGATGTGGCAGATACGCAGTATTTT.

The rearrangement joins TRBV25-1 to TRBJ2-1; perhaps TRBD1 as D (6 bases). V was trimmed by 3 bases and J by 8 bases, leaving 14 bases between them. The CDR3 loop spans 14 amino acids. CDR1 and CDR2 from the germline V gene are MGHDK and SYGVNS. The CDR3: CASSDWDKRDEQFF. Here the CDR3 DNA reads TGTGCCAGCAGTGATTGGGACAAACGGGATGAGCAGTTCTTC.

The chain couples TRBV6-5 to TRBJ1-5; D remains ambiguous. CDR1 is MNHEY, CDR2 SVGAGI, per germline. Deletions cut 6 bases from V and 4 bases from J, with 13 bases between. The CDR3 extends over 14 amino acids. The CDR3 region is CASSTREGNQPQHF. The CDR3 bases are TGTGCCAGCAGCACCAGAGAAGGGAATCAGCCCCAGCATTTT.

The rearrangement uses TRBV15 and TRBJ2-4; a possible D gene is TRBD1 (6 bases). Germline V gene data show CDR1 as LNHNV and CDR2 as YYDKDF (reference sequence). V was trimmed by 0 bases and J by 0 bases, leaving 18 bases between them. This CDR3 is built from 19 residues. The CDR3 nucleotides are TGTGCCACCAGCAGAGAGGGGGCGATGGAAAATCTAGCCAAAAACATTCAGTACTTC. Protein product: CATSREGAMENLAKNIQYF.

This clonotype was detected ten times or more. The chain has TRBV20-1 and TRBJ2-4; 9 positions agree with TRBD2. Germline lookup yields CDR1 DFQATT and CDR2 SNEGSKA (reference sequence). The CDR3 is made up of 16 amino acids. The V and J ends lost 1 base and 1 base, in that order; junction bases with no gene match: 5. The DNA of the CDR3 is TGCAGTGCTAGAGTTGCGGGAGGGTATGCCAAAAACATTCAGTACTTC. It translates to CSARVAGGYAKNIQYF.

The sample holds a few counts of this clonotype. This chain joins TRBV20-1 and TRBJ2-5; TRBD1 might be the D (6 bases). V was pared by 4 bases and J by 2 bases, with 8 bases between. Germline values: CDR1 DFQATT, CDR2 SNEGSKA (reference sequence). There are 12 residues in the CDR3. The CDR3 protein is CSATGQQETQYF. In nucleotides, the CDR3 is TGCAGTGCTACTGGACAGCAAGAGACCCAGTACTTC.

The table lists this clonotype with a few counts. The CDR3 loop reads CATSDTLGGHLSTGELFF. The CDR3 DNA sequence: TGTGCCACCAGTGATACCCTGGGGGGACACCTGTCCACCGGGGAGCTGTTTTTT. The chain combines TRBV24-1 with TRBJ2-2; D may match TRBD1 or TRBD2 (6 bases each). Trimming left V 3 bases short and J 4 bases short, with 20 bases between. Per germline, CDR1 KGHDR and CDR2 SFDVKD. CDR3 length: 18 amino acids.

V usage is TRBV5-1 and J usage is TRBJ2-7; D is perhaps TRBD2 (5 bases). Trimming shortened V by 4 bases and J by 4 bases, and 24 bases separated the two germline ends. The CDR3 extends over 17 amino acids. CDR1 SGHRS and CDR2 YFSETQ come from the germline V gene. For the CDR3, the DNA is TGCGCCAGCAGCAAAGGTGGTAATAGCGCGTCGGCATACGAGCAGTACTTC. Translating it yields CASSKGGNSASAYEQYF.

This clonotype was seen only a few times. The genes are TRBV29-1 and TRBJ2-5; possibly TRBD1 or TRBD2 for D (6 bases each). Trimming stripped 7 bases from V and 5 bases from J, with 11 bases between. This CDR3 has 11 residues. CDR1 SQVTM and CDR2 ANQGSEA come from the germline V gene. CDR3 in DNA: TGCAGCGCCTCCGGGGGCGAGACCCAGTACTTC. It specifies CSASGGETQYF.

The chain joins TRBV9 to TRBJ1-2; D uncertain. The CDR3 runs to 13 residues. Germline V lookup: CDR1 SGDLS, CDR2 YYNGEE. Trimming stripped 1 base from V and 2 bases from J, with 6 bases between. The CDR3 loop is CASSVYQNYGYTF. Here the CDR3 DNA reads TGTGCCAGCAGCGTATATCAAAACTATGGCTACACCTTC.